These T cell receptor beta chains were read from a single sample in a study of T-cell memory formation after mild COVID-19. TCRdb used MiXCR to reprocess the 5' RACE reads, holding one entry per CDR3 protein. This table holds about 350,000 distinct CDR3 sequences, around 14% found once. Sequencing input: PBMCs or a T cell subset sorted from them (not recorded which). Receptors were obtained from a young man who had mild COVID-19 (a few samples of this study predate the infection). Cell type and time point are not known. CDR3s include the opening cysteine and the closing phenylalanine or tryptophan. Each record gives: D gene, clone size, V gene, J gene, CDR3 protein, CDR3 DNA. The D gene is left open where the match is weak. Not every row has a clone size; where given, it reads once, few, many or a size class.

d_gene: TRBD1
abundance: -
v_gene: TRBV6-1
j_gene: TRBJ1-2
CDR3aa: CASSGPGQGDGYTF
CDR3nt: TGTGCCAGCAGTGGGCCGGGACAGGGGGACGGCTACACCTTC

d_gene: -
abundance: many
v_gene: TRBV7-2
j_gene: TRBJ2-1
CDR3aa: CASSRIQGSNEQFF
CDR3nt: TGTGCCAGCAGCCGCATTCAGGGTTCCAATGAGCAGTTCTTC

d_gene: TRBD2
abundance: many
v_gene: TRBV20-1
j_gene: TRBJ2-1
CDR3aa: CSALPGGTALSEQFF
CDR3nt: TGCAGTGCTCTTCCCGGGGGGACCGCTCTCTCTGAGCAGTTCTTC

d_gene: TRBD1
abundance: -
v_gene: TRBV5-1
j_gene: TRBJ1-1
CDR3aa: CASTVWDSLTEAFF
CDR3nt: TGCGCCAGCACCGTCTGGGACAGTCTCACTGAAGCTTTCTTT

d_gene: -
abundance: many
v_gene: TRBV20-1
j_gene: TRBJ1-5
CDR3aa: CSARPRAGRGPNQPQHF
CDR3nt: TGCAGTGCTAGGCCCCGGGCGGGCCGAGGCCCCAATCAGCCCCAGCATTTT

d_gene: TRBD1
abundance: -
v_gene: TRBV9
j_gene: TRBJ2-2
CDR3aa: CASSPGTGQTGELFF
CDR3nt: TGTGCCAGCAGCCCCGGGACAGGGCAAACCGGGGAGCTGTTTTTT

d_gene: -
abundance: -
v_gene: TRBV4-1
j_gene: TRBJ1-4
CDR3aa: CASSQGQGRFRVSNEKLFF
CDR3nt: TGCGCCAGCAGCCAAGGTCAGGGGCGCTTCCGGGTTTCTAATGAAAAACTGTTTTTT

d_gene: -
abundance: -
v_gene: TRBV7-2
j_gene: TRBJ2-5
CDR3aa: CASSPGGPLRETQYF
CDR3nt: TGTGCCAGCAGCCCCGGTGGGCCGCTGCGGGAGACCCAGTACTTC

d_gene: -
abundance: few
v_gene: TRBV18
j_gene: TRBJ2-4
CDR3aa: CASSPGNIQYF
CDR3nt: TGTGCCAGCTCACCCGGTAACATTCAGTACTTC

d_gene: TRBD1
abundance: -
v_gene: TRBV7-7
j_gene: TRBJ2-5
CDR3aa: CASSSRTGAQETQYF
CDR3nt: TGTGCTAGCAGCTCCCGCACAGGGGCCCAAGAGACCCAGTACTTC

d_gene: TRBD1
abundance: -
v_gene: TRBV5-1
j_gene: TRBJ2-1
CDR3aa: CASRRQGDSYNEQFF
CDR3nt: TGCGCCAGCAGAAGACAGGGGGACTCCTACAATGAGCAGTTCTTC

d_gene: TRBD1
abundance: -
v_gene: TRBV5-1
j_gene: TRBJ2-4
CDR3aa: CASSLGQGARGIQYF
CDR3nt: TGCGCCAGCAGCTTGGGACAGGGGGCCCGGGGCATTCAGTACTTC

d_gene: -
abundance: few
v_gene: TRBV7-2
j_gene: TRBJ1-1
CDR3aa: CASSIRQDHMNTEAFF
CDR3nt: TGTGCCAGCAGCATACGACAGGACCACATGAACACTGAAGCTTTCTTT

d_gene: -
abundance: many
v_gene: TRBV11-2
j_gene: TRBJ2-1
CDR3aa: CASSLVPGNNEQFF
CDR3nt: TGTGCCAGCAGCTTAGTTCCAGGGAACAATGAGCAGTTCTTC

d_gene: TRBD2
abundance: -
v_gene: TRBV19
j_gene: TRBJ2-3
CDR3aa: CASSSRAGVHFDTQYF
CDR3nt: TGTGCCAGTAGTTCCCGAGCGGGGGTTCATTTCGATACGCAGTATTTT

d_gene: TRBD2
abundance: few
v_gene: TRBV5-5
j_gene: TRBJ2-5
CDR3aa: CASSLLWSSGEKETQYF
CDR3nt: TGTGCCAGCAGCCTCCTCTGGTCTAGCGGGGAGAAAGAGACCCAGTACTTC

d_gene: -
abundance: -
v_gene: TRBV4-1
j_gene: TRBJ2-2
CDR3aa: CASSQEGVGLTGELFF
CDR3nt: TGCGCCAGCAGCCAAGAAGGCGTGGGACTCACCGGGGAGCTGTTTTTT

d_gene: -
abundance: many
v_gene: TRBV3-2
j_gene: TRBJ1-3
CDR3aa: CASSQEGRGAENTIYF
CDR3nt: TGTGCCAGCAGCCAAGAGGGTAGGGGCGCCGAAAACACCATATATTTT